Below are 22 T cell receptor beta chains sequenced from a single sample in a study of T cells in Graves' hyperthyroidism and ophthalmopathy. From RNA transcripts, TCR beta CDR3 regions were amplified. The HTBI set primed first-round TCR CDR3 RT-PCR. MiXCR, applied by TCRdb to the multiplex PCR reads, yields one record per CDR3 protein. Counted here are 500,000 to 650,000 distinct CDR3 sequences, approximately 17% occurring once; the ten biggest clones make up 17%. Sequencing was performed on blood. These receptors all stem from a woman aged 18-35 years with Graves' ophthalmopathy.

In its sample, this clonotype was seen many times. This rearrangement joins TRBV30 to TRBJ1-1; D possibly corresponds to TRBD1 (6 bases). Per germline, CDR1 GTSNPN and CDR2 SVGIG (reference sequence). V dropped 1 base and J dropped 6 bases, with 18 bases sitting between them. The CDR3 runs to 15 residues. The CDR3 DNA sequence: TGTGCCTGGAGTGGAACACCGTCCGGGGGGCCTGAAGCTTTCTTT. It translates to CAWSGTPSGGPEAFF.

V is TRBV5-1 and J is TRBJ1-4, with D unclear. Trimming shortened V by 2 bases and J by 0 bases, and 5 bases separated the two germline ends. The CDR3 covers 14 residues. The germline V gene has CDR1 SGHRS and CDR2 YFSETQ. Here the CDR3 DNA reads TGCGCCAGCAGCTTCCAGGCAACTAATGAAAAACTGTTTTTT. This codes for CASSFQATNEKLFF.

This clonotype was seen many times. This rearrangement joins TRBV6-5 to TRBJ1-1; D ambiguous. This CDR3 has 13 residues. Looked up from germline, CDR1 is MNHEY and CDR2 is SVGAGI. Trimming stripped 6 bases from V and 2 bases from J, with 10 bases between. The CDR3 DNA reads TGTGCCAGCAGCTACGGACCCAACACTGAAGCTTTCTTT. This sequence encodes CASSYGPNTEAFF.

Concerning this clonotype itself: A much more abundant neighbour one base away suggests this may be a read error. The chain couples TRBV13 to TRBJ1-2; D is unclear. Germline V gene sequence: CDR1 PRHDT, CDR2 FYEKMQ (reference sequence). Trimming pared 3 bases from V and 4 bases from J, leaving 15 bases between. The CDR3 length is 15 residues. The CDR3 spells CASSFGGKGPYGYTF. CDR3 sequence (DNA): TGTGCCAGCAGCTTCGGAGGCAAGGGTCCCTATGGCTACACCTTC.

This clonotype was counted many times. The CDR3 reads CASSEEFWTSGINEQFF. The CDR3 DNA is TGTGCCAGCAGTGAAGAGTTCTGGACTAGCGGAATCAATGAGCAGTTCTTC. This chain joins TRBV6-1 and TRBJ2-1; 10 bases align to TRBD2. V lost 1 base, J lost 6 bases, and 9 bases stayed unmatched. Germline lookup yields CDR1 MNHNS and CDR2 SASEGT. The CDR3 extends over 17 amino acids.

This clonotype was seen a handful of times. J is TRBJ1-4 and V is TRBV4-1; D remains unclear. Germline-derived CDR1 and CDR2 are MGHRA and YSYEKL. There are 15 residues in the CDR3. Trimming pared 0 bases from V and 7 bases from J, leaving 12 bases between. CDR3 nucleotides: TGCGCCAGCAGCCAAGATTTGGGTTTCGCTGAAAAACTGTTTTTT. Translation gives CASSQDLGFAEKLFF.

J is TRBJ1-1 and V is TRBV2; TRBD1 might be the D (5 bases). V was cut by 4 bases and J by 0 bases, with 12 bases left in between. CDR1 is SNHLY, CDR2 FYNNEI, per germline. The CDR3 is 15 residues long. CDR3 sequence reads: CASSAGPEMNTEAFF. For the CDR3, the DNA is TGTGCCAGCAGTGCGGGGCCGGAGATGAACACTGAAGCTTTCTTT.

The J gene is TRBJ1-2, the V gene TRBV5-5; 8 bases match TRBD1. With 3 bases clipped from V and 4 bases from J, the junction kept 5 bases outside the gene matches. CDR1 is SGHKS and CDR2 is YYEKEE in the germline V gene (reference sequence). This CDR3 is 14 amino acids long. The CDR3 DNA reads TGTGCCAGCAGCTCGGACAGGGAGGCCTATGGCTACACCTTC. This sequence encodes CASSSDREAYGYTF.

This clonotype has a handful of counts. The rearrangement joins TRBV2 to TRBJ1-2; D may be TRBD1 (5 bases). Germline V gene lookup returns CDR1 SNHLY and CDR2 FYNNEI. Trimming removed 7 bases from V and 7 bases from J, with 13 bases in between. The CDR3 runs to 12 residues. This CDR3 reads CASKRDQGGYTF. The CDR3 bases are TGTGCCAGCAAGAGGGACCAGGGTGGCTACACCTTC.

This clonotype was counted at least ten times. The chain combines TRBV5-1 with TRBJ1-1; D is possibly TRBD1 (5 bases). The CDR3 consists of 14 residues. The germline V and J ends were trimmed by 6 bases and 2 bases, with 14 bases remaining between them. In germline, CDR1 is SGHRS, CDR2 YFSETQ. DNA for the CDR3: TGCGCCAGCAATTTGTATAGGGGCAACACTGAAGCTTTCTTT. Translation gives CASNLYRGNTEAFF.

Many counts were recorded for this clonotype. The chain links TRBV15 to TRBJ1-3; D remains unclear. Looked up from germline, CDR1 is LNHNV and CDR2 is YYDKDF (reference sequence). This CDR3 is 15 amino acids long. Trimming stripped 0 bases from V and 1 base from J, with 7 bases between. In DNA, the CDR3 is TGTGCCACCAGCAGAGATCGAGGGTCTGGAAACACCATATATTTT. Amino acid sequence: CATSRDRGSGNTIYF.

The chain links TRBV20-1 to TRBJ1-4; the D is unclear. Trimming cost V 5 bases and J 8 bases, with 9 bases left between them. The length of the CDR3 is 11 residues. From germline, CDR1 is DFQATT and CDR2 SNEGSKA (reference sequence). This CDR3 reads CSAVKDEKLFF. In nucleotides, the CDR3 is TGCAGTGCTGTCAAGGACGAAAAACTGTTTTTT.

This clonotype was picked up a small number of times. This chain connects TRBV6-2 or TRBV6-3 to TRBJ2-2; 9 positions match TRBD2. The J segment lost 5 bases and the V segment lost 4 bases, leaving 5 bases of the junction unmatched. CDR3 length: 15 residues. The germline V gene has CDR1 MNHEY and CDR2 SVGEGT. CDR3 nucleotides: TGTGCCAGCAGTTTAGCGGGAGTAGAGACCGGGGAGCTGTTTTTT. Translated, it gives CASSLAGVETGELFF.

Many counts were recorded for this clonotype. The rearrangement uses TRBV3-1 and TRBJ2-7, with D perhaps matching TRBD1 (6 bases). The CDR3 consists of 13 residues. Germline CDR1 LGHDT, CDR2 YNNKEL (reference sequence). V was shortened by 4 bases and J by 0 bases, with 7 bases between the two germline ends. The CDR3 reads CASSRDNSYEQYF. The CDR3 coding sequence is TGTGCCAGCAGCCGGGACAACTCCTACGAGCAGTACTTC.

The V call is TRBV5-1, the J call TRBJ2-5; 7 bases match TRBD1. With V trimmed by 0 bases and J by 5 bases, 4 bases remained unmatched. CDR3 size: 14 residues. Looked up from germline, CDR1 is SGHRS and CDR2 is YFSETQ. The CDR3 nucleotides read TGCGCCAGCAGCTTGGAAGGGGGCGCGGAGACCCAGTACTTC. Translating it yields CASSLEGGAETQYF.

This clonotype was detected a few times. This chain uses TRBV27 with TRBJ1-1; the match to TRBD1 covers 9 bases. This CDR3 has 14 amino acids. The V segment lost 6 bases and the J segment 5 bases; nucleotides outside the gene matches: 7. Germline assignment: CDR1 MNHEY and CDR2 SMNVEV (reference sequence). The CDR3 region has the DNA TGTGCCAGCAGGGTGGGACAGGGCTGGACTGAAGCTTTCTTT. Its translation: CASRVGQGWTEAFF.

There are many counts of this clonotype. V is TRBV28 and J is TRBJ2-7; 9 nucleotides agree with TRBD1. This CDR3 has 15 residues. Germline CDR1 MDHEN, CDR2 SYDVKM. V trimming: 3 bases; J trimming: 5 bases; junction bases outside the gene matches: 8. The CDR3 sequence is CASSFGTGKGHEQYF. CDR3 DNA sequence: TGTGCCAGCAGTTTCGGGACAGGGAAGGGGCACGAGCAGTACTTC. The full variable domain, in which reference TRBV28 and TRBJ2-7 provide the parts outside the CDR3, is DVKVTQSSRYLVKRTGEKVFLECVQDMDHENMFWYRQDPGLGLRLIYFSYDVKMKEKGDIPEGYSVSREKKERFSLILESASTNQTSMYLCASSFGTGKGHEQYFGPGTRLTVT.

This clonotype has ten or more counts. CDR3: CASSLGHNYGYTF. In nucleotides, the CDR3 is TGTGCCAGCAGCTTGGGGCATAACTATGGCTACACCTTC. J is TRBJ1-2 and V is TRBV5-6; no definite D call. From germline, CDR1 is SGHDT and CDR2 YYEEEE. With 0 bases removed from V and 1 base from J, the gap between germline ends came to 4 bases. The CDR3 sequence is 13 residues long.

This chain joins TRBV7-2 and TRBJ2-4; TRBD1 matches 7 bases. This CDR3 comprises 18 residues. The germline V gene encodes CDR1 SGHTA and CDR2 FQGNSA. V shed 0 bases, J shed 0 bases, and the junction held 8 bases outside the gene matches. Here the CDR3 reads CASSLALEQGRAKNIQYF. In DNA form, the CDR3 reads TGTGCCAGCAGCTTAGCCCTGGAACAGGGGAGAGCCAAAAACATTCAGTACTTC.

The chain is built from TRBV28 and TRBJ1-2; D not resolved. Trimming removed 3 bases from V and 4 bases from J, with 6 bases in between. The V gene's germline CDR1 is MDHEN and CDR2 SYDVKM. The CDR3 is made up of 12 amino acids. The CDR3 is CASSFNIYGYTF. The CDR3 nucleotides are TGTGCCAGCAGTTTTAATATCTATGGCTACACCTTC.

Concerning this clonotype: A much larger clone differs from this one at a single base, so this may be a read error. V and J are TRBV28 and TRBJ2-5; 14 bases are a match to TRBD2. Near its end, the DNA agrees better with TRBJ2-1, so the J call may be wrong. CDR3 length: 16 amino acids. CDR1 is MDHEN, CDR2 SYDVKM, per germline. Here the CDR3 reads CASSSRLAGGWETQFF. The DNA of the CDR3 is TGTGCCAGCAGTTCTCGACTAGCGGGGGGGTGGGAGACCCAGTTCTTC.

In this sample, this clonotype turned up many times. The CDR3 DNA reads as TGTGCCTGGAGTGTAGAGGTCAGGGGGCCGCAGTTCTTC. It encodes CAWSVEVRGPQFF. The rearrangement joins TRBV30 to TRBJ2-1; 8 bases match TRBD1. V trimming: 0 bases; J trimming: 12 bases; junction bases outside the gene matches: 7. Germline V lookup: CDR1 GTSNPN, CDR2 SVGIG (reference sequence). This CDR3 has 13 residues.